The TCR beta chain under discussion was sequenced for a study of T cells in Graves' hyperthyroidism and ophthalmopathy. There were TCR beta CDR3 regions amplified from RNA transcripts. A set of HTBI primers served as the primers for a first-round RT-PCR of the TCR CDR3. TCRdb ran MiXCR on the multiplex PCR reads and lists one entry per CDR3 protein. The table has 50,000 to 55,000 distinct CDR3 sequences, roughly 50% seen once. The TCR originated in a woman between 50 and 59 years old with Graves' ophthalmopathy. The sequenced sample was blood.

For the CDR3, the DNA is TGTGCCAGCAGTTTAGCCTCTAGCGGCGAGCTGTTTTTT. This codes for CASSLASSGELFF. This rearrangement joins TRBV12-3 or TRBV12-4 to TRBJ2-2, with TRBD2 matching 7 bases. CDR3 length: 13 residues. V lost 0 bases and J lost 11; bases outside the gene matches: 3.